Each of the 20 T cell receptor beta chains below was sequenced from the same sample in a study of T cell responses to AZD1222 COVID-19 vaccine. Sequenced by immunoSEQ multiplex PCR; TCRdb stores in-frame clones only, minus some. The data show tens of thousands of clones, less than 85% seen once. The material sequenced was peripheral blood, taken 28 days after the second AZD1222 dose. The origin of the receptors is an adult who received the AZD1222 COVID-19 vaccine.

The genes are TRBV27 and TRBJ2-2; TRBD1 is a possible D gene (5 bases). V lost 3 bases and J 6 bases, leaving 14 bases between the germline ends. The length of the CDR3 is 15 residues. The V gene's germline CDR1 is MNHEY and CDR2 SMNVEV (reference sequence). CDR3 loop: CASSFLTVGPGELFF. CDR3 nucleotides: TGTGCCAGCAGTTTTTTGACAGTGGGTCCCGGGGAGCTGTTTTTT.

The chain links TRBV7-9 to TRBJ2-3, with 9 bases matching TRBD1. V shed 3 bases and J 7 bases; nucleotides not matched to a gene: 8. Germline-derived CDR1 and CDR2 are SEHNR and FQNEAQ (reference sequence). The CDR3 has 15 amino acids. The CDR3 is CASSFLRDRVNTQYF. As DNA, the CDR3 is TGTGCCAGCAGCTTCCTCCGGGACAGGGTGAATACGCAGTATTTT.

This clone turned up a few times. This chain uses TRBV30 with TRBJ2-5; 11 nucleotides line up with TRBD2. The ends lost 8 bases at V and 1 base at J; junction bases unmatched: 6. This CDR3 is 14 amino acids long. Germline values: CDR1 GTSNPN, CDR2 SVGIG (reference sequence). CDR3 DNA sequence: TGTGCCACCAAACTAGCGGGGGCCCAAGAGACCCAGTACTTC. Translated: CATKLAGAQETQYF.

Only a few counts were recorded for this clone. The chain is built from TRBV28 and TRBJ2-5; TRBD2 might be the D (5 bases). The CDR3 is 12 residues long. Germline loops: CDR1 MDHEN, CDR2 SYDVKM. V gave up 3 bases and J gave up 8 bases, with 10 bases separating them. The CDR3 sequence: CASSLVGSTQYF. Written as DNA, the CDR3 is TGTGCCAGCAGTTTGGTAGGGAGTACCCAGTACTTC.

This clone was seen only once. V and J are TRBV27 and TRBJ2-3; D is uncertain. V lost 1 base and J 0 bases, leaving 8 bases between the germline ends. This CDR3 is built from 15 residues. Germline assignment: CDR1 MNHEY and CDR2 SMNVEV (reference sequence). This CDR3 reads CASSLFGVSTDTQYF. In nucleotides, the CDR3 is TGTGCCAGCAGTTTATTTGGAGTTAGCACAGATACGCAGTATTTT.

J is TRBJ1-5 and V is TRBV27; no clear D. Trimming took 8 bases from V and 3 from J, leaving 17 bases between them. The length of the CDR3 is 15 residues. Germline CDR1 and CDR2: MNHEY and SMNVEV (reference sequence). CDR3 sequence: CASRPQSPLNQPQHF. DNA of the CDR3: TGTGCCAGCCGCCCACAGTCCCCCCTCAATCAGCCCCAGCATTTT.

This rearrangement joins TRBV5-1 to TRBJ1-1, with D perhaps matching TRBD1 (6 bases). This CDR3 has 14 residues. Trimming took 1 base from V and 3 from J, leaving 10 bases between them. The germline V gene encodes CDR1 SGHRS and CDR2 YFSETQ. The CDR3: CASSLTTGYTEAFF. The CDR3 DNA sequence: TGCGCCAGCAGCTTGACAACAGGGTACACTGAAGCTTTCTTT.

This clone has a single count. CDR3 in DNA: TGTGCCAGTAGTATAGATCGCATTGATCAGCCCCAGCATTTT. It is translated as CASSIDRIDQPQHF. V and J are TRBV19 and TRBJ1-5; D gene ambiguous. Between the trimmed V and J ends, which lost 0 bases and 5 bases, there was a span of 8 bases. This CDR3 contains 14 residues. CDR1 and CDR2 (germline): LNHDA, SQIVND (reference sequence).

The CDR3 protein is CATRTGISGNTIYF. As DNA, the CDR3 is TGTGCCACCAGGACAGGAATCTCTGGAAACACCATATATTTT. The rearrangement joins TRBV15 to TRBJ1-3, with a tentative D call TRBD1 (6 bases). V was pared by 6 bases and J by 0 bases, with 9 bases between. Per the germline V gene, CDR1 is LNHNV and CDR2 is YYDKDF (reference sequence). The CDR3 consists of 14 residues.

This chain joins TRBV7-9 and TRBJ2-7; 7 nucleotides align to TRBD1. The CDR3 contains 14 residues. V trimming: 7 bases; J trimming: 3 bases; junction bases outside the gene matches: 9. Germline V gene lookup returns CDR1 SEHNR and CDR2 FQNEAQ (reference sequence). The CDR3 protein is CASTNRDSFYEQYF. CDR3 nucleotides: TGTGCCAGCACTAATAGGGACAGCTTCTACGAGCAGTACTTC.

The rearrangement uses TRBV6-5 and TRBJ1-2, with TRBD1 identical over 8 bases. With V trimmed by 3 bases and J by 7 bases, 10 bases remained unmatched. CDR1 MNHEY and CDR2 SVGAGI come from the germline V gene. The CDR3 extends over 15 amino acids. The CDR3 protein is CASSYSDRGVGGYTF. CDR3 nucleotide sequence: TGTGCCAGCAGTTATTCCGACAGGGGAGTCGGTGGCTACACCTTC.

Of note for this clone: At one boundary the junction diverges from the germline segment, which might be a read error. This chain uses TRBV10-3 with TRBJ2-1; a weak D match, TRBD2 (7 bases). The length of the CDR3 is 13 residues. Per the germline V gene, CDR1 is ENHRY and CDR2 is SYGVKD. In nucleotides, the CDR3 is TGTGCCATCAGTCAGTGGGGAGGGGGACCCCCTATCTTC. Its translation is CAISQWGGGPPIF.

The chain recombines TRBV24-1 with TRBJ1-4; D is undetermined. Trimming removed 1 base from V and 10 bases from J, with 12 bases in between. Germline lookup yields CDR1 KGHDR and CDR2 SFDVKD. The CDR3 runs 14 residues. CDR3 sequence: CATSDLTSGGKLFF. CDR3 nucleotides: TGTGCCACCAGTGATTTAACTTCGGGAGGAAAACTGTTTTTT.

The rearrangement links TRBV12-3 or TRBV12-4 to TRBJ2-7; D possibly corresponds to TRBD1 (6 bases). The ends were cut back, 6 bases at V and 2 bases at J, with 11 bases in the middle. This CDR3 has 13 residues. The CDR3 region is CASRDSFTYEQYF. The CDR3 nucleotides are TGTGCCAGCAGGGACAGTTTCACCTACGAGCAGTACTTC.

This clone was detected only a few times. The chain combines TRBV9 with TRBJ1-1; no definite D call. This CDR3 has 13 amino acids. V shed 0 bases and J shed 0 bases, with 3 bases lying between them. Germline assignment: CDR1 SGDLS and CDR2 YYNGEE. CDR3 residues: CASSVGMNTEAFF. The CDR3 bases are TGTGCCAGCAGCGTAGGAATGAACACTGAAGCTTTCTTT.

The CDR3, as DNA: TGTGCCAGCAGCCTTACCACGGAGACCCAGTACTTC. Amino acid sequence: CASSLTTETQYF. V usage is TRBV11-2 and J usage is TRBJ2-5; D remains unclear. Germline CDR1 is SGHAT and CDR2 is FQNNGV. CDR3 size: 12 residues. Deletions cut 5 bases from V and 5 bases from J, with 9 bases between.

V gene TRBV7-3 combines with J gene TRBJ1-5; perhaps TRBD1 as D (5 bases). V lost 4 bases, J lost 0 bases, and 10 bases lay in between. Germline CDR1 is SGHTA and CDR2 is FQGTGA. This CDR3 comprises 15 residues. Here the CDR3 reads CASSSGQDSNQPQHF. In DNA, the CDR3 is TGTGCCAGCAGCTCCGGACAAGATAGCAATCAGCCCCAGCATTTT.

The genes are TRBV19 and TRBJ2-3; 8 nucleotides match TRBD1. Trimming cost V 3 bases and J 0 bases; bases outside gene matches: 5. The CDR3 sequence is 16 residues long. Germline values: CDR1 LNHDA, CDR2 SQIVND (reference sequence). CDR3 DNA: TGTGCCAGTAGTATTGTGGACAGGGCTAGCACAGATACGCAGTATTTT. Encoded protein: CASSIVDRASTDTQYF.

A single count supports this clone. The genes are TRBV10-1 and TRBJ1-1; possibly TRBD1 for D (6 bases). CDR3 length: 12 residues. Trimming took 7 bases from V and 9 from J, leaving 15 bases between them. Germline V CDR1 and CDR2: WNHNN, SYGVQD (reference sequence). The CDR3 DNA follows: TGCGCCAGCATAGTGTGCAGGGACAAAGCTTTCTTT. It specifies CASIVCRDKAFF.

The rearrangement links TRBV9 to TRBJ1-1; no clear D gene. Germline CDR1 reads SGDLS; CDR2 reads YYNGEE. The length of the CDR3 is 13 residues. Trimming pared 3 bases from V and 2 bases from J, leaving 8 bases between. CDR3 sequence reads: CASSGAPNTEAFF. The CDR3 DNA sequence: TGTGCCAGCAGCGGGGCCCCAAACACTGAAGCTTTCTTT.